This is a list of T cell receptor beta chains from one sample in a study of patients and donors after allogeneic stem cell transplantation. One entry per CDR3 protein, called by TCRdb with MiXCR from the RT-PCR reads. The sample holds approximately 90,000 distinct CDR3 sequences; roughly 5.2% are singletons and the top ten take 2.6%. Sequenced input: blood, either unsorted or a sorted T cell fraction (not recorded which). The receptor source for this set is a human donor who was either an allogeneic HSCT recipient or a stem cell or donor lymphocyte infusion donor (not recorded which). It is not recorded whose cells these are; they may come from a transplant donor. Each CDR3 is given with its conserved first and last residue. A D gene is named only where the DNA matches it firmly. Not every row has a clone size; where given, it reads once, few, many or a size class.

>TRBD1|many|TRBV28|TRBJ2-7
TGTGCCAGCATGGGACAGGGGTACGAGCAGTACTTC
CASMGQGYEQYF
>.|many|TRBV6-1|TRBJ2-6
TGTGCCAGCAGGGGGCCCCCCACTGGGGCCAACGTCCTGACTTTC
CASRGPPTGANVLTF
>.|.|TRBV2|TRBJ2-7
TGTGCCAGCAGTGAATACACCGAGCAGTACTTC
CASSEYTEQYF
>TRBD1|many|TRBV19|TRBJ1-5
TGTGCCAGTAGTATTTGGACAGGGGGTGGCAATCAGCCCCAGCATTTT
CASSIWTGGGNQPQHF
>.|many|TRBV28|TRBJ1-5
TGTGCCAGCAGTTTGGCGTCGGGGCAGCCCCAGCATTTT
CASSLASGQPQHF
>.|many|TRBV7-6|TRBJ2-1
TGTGCCAGCAGCTTAGCAAGGACGACTTTCAATGAGCAGTTCTTC
CASSLARTTFNEQFF
>.|.|TRBV20-1|TRBJ1-5
TGCAGTGCTAGAGACAGGGAGGGGTTGCTCCAGCCCCAGCATTTT
CSARDREGLLQPQHF
>.|many|TRBV19|TRBJ1-5
TGTGCCAGTAGTATGGGGCAGCAGCCCCAGCATTTT
CASSMGQQPQHF
>.|many|TRBV14|TRBJ2-7
TGTGCCAGCAGCCGGGGGTGGAACGAGCAGTACTTC
CASSRGWNEQYF
>.|.|TRBV28|TRBJ2-5
TGTGCCAGCAGTTCGGCCAGGGTTTTGACAGAGACCCAGTACTTC
CASSSARVLTETQYF
>TRBD1|.|TRBV6-5|TRBJ2-3
TGTGCCAGCAGTTACCGGGACAGGGCGGAGGATACGCAGTATTTT
CASSYRDRAEDTQYF
>.|many|TRBV20-1|TRBJ1-2
TGCAGTGCTAGCCTGTCAGATTATGGCTACACCTTC
CSASLSDYGYTF
>.|.|TRBV3-1|TRBJ1-5
TGTGCCAGCAGCCAAGATCAGAATAGCAATCAGCCCCAGCATTTT
CASSQDQNSNQPQHF
>.|few|TRBV2|TRBJ2-1
TGTGCCAGCGGTGTGGACATCTCCTACAATGAGCAGTTCTTC
CASGVDISYNEQFF
>TRBD2|few|TRBV20-1|TRBJ2-3
TGCAGTGGTGCGGGGGGCACAGATACGCAGTATTTT
CSGAGGTDTQYF
>.|many|TRBV2|TRBJ2-3
TGTGCCAGCAGGGAGAGACCTAGCACAGATACGCAGTATTTT
CASRERPSTDTQYF
>TRBD1|many|TRBV15|TRBJ1-1
TGTGCCACCAGCAGACCGGGACAGGGTAAGACTGAAGCTTTCTTT
CATSRPGQGKTEAFF
>TRBD1|few|TRBV18|TRBJ1-6
TGTGCCAGCTCACCGACAGGGGGAAATTCACCCCTCCACTTT
CASSPTGGNSPLHF
>.|few|TRBV5-1|TRBJ2-7
TGCGCCAGCAGCTTCGGTGTCGGGGACGAGCAGTACTTC
CASSFGVGDEQYF
>TRBD1|many|TRBV6-1|TRBJ1-1
TGTGCCAGCAGTGCGCGACAGGGCTTTTTTTCTGAAGCTTTCTTT
CASSARQGFFSEAFF
>TRBD1|many|TRBV19|TRBJ1-2
TGTGCCAGTAGGGGACAGGCGACCTCTGGCTACACCTTC
CASRGQATSGYTF
>TRBD1|many|TRBV4-1|TRBJ1-1
TGCGCCAGCAGGCGACAGGGAATCTATCCTGAAGCTTTCTTT
CASRRQGIYPEAFF
>.|many|TRBV3-1|TRBJ2-5
TGTGCCAGCAGCCAAGTTTTGACAGATAGGGCTGAGACCCAGTACTTC
CASSQVLTDRAETQYF
>.|many|TRBV11-2|TRBJ1-1
TGTGCCAGCAGCTTAGACCCAGGGCTTTACACTGAAGCTTTCTTT
CASSLDPGLYTEAFF
>TRBD2|.|TRBV11-3|TRBJ2-2
TGTGCCAGCAGCCGGGGGGGAGTGACCGGGGAGCTGTTTTTT
CASSRGGVTGELFF
>.|many|TRBV20-1|TRBJ2-5
TGCAGTGCTGGGAAGACCCAAGAGACCCAGTACTTC
CSAGKTQETQYF
>TRBD1|many|TRBV12-3/TRBV12-4|TRBJ1-1
TGTGCCAGCAGTTTATTGGGGACAGGGGCGGTTGAAGCTTTCTTT
CASSLLGTGAVEAFF
>.|many|TRBV21-1|TRBJ2-2
TGTGCCAGCAGGATTCGGGAGCGCGTCGGGGAGCTGTTTTTT
CASRIRERVGELFF
>TRBD1|many|TRBV30|TRBJ1-4
TGTGCCTGGACTGACAGGGGAAAGTGGAAACTGTTTTTT
CAWTDRGKWKLFF
>.|many|TRBV7-3|TRBJ2-3
TGTGCCAGCAGCCCCTCCTACACAGATACGCAGTATTTT
CASSPSYTDTQYF
>TRBD1|many|TRBV7-6|TRBJ1-3
TGTGCCAGCACTCCGGACAGGGGTTCTGGAAACACCATATATTTT
CASTPDRGSGNTIYF
>TRBD2|many|TRBV6-2/TRBV6-3|TRBJ2-5
TGTGCCAGCAGTTCCCGGACTAGCGGGAAGGAGACCCAGTACTTC
CASSSRTSGKETQYF
>.|.|TRBV18|TRBJ2-1
TGTGCCAGCTCACCTAAGGGACATGACTCCTACAATGAGCAGTTCTTC
CASSPKGHDSYNEQFF
>.|.|TRBV12-3/TRBV12-4|TRBJ1-3
TGTGCCAGCAGTTTACGGCAGGGGCGGGGAAACACCATATATTTT
CASSLRQGRGNTIYF
>TRBD1|.|TRBV5-1|TRBJ1-1
TGCGCCAGCAGCCTAGGGACAGGGGGAAGGACTGAAGCTTTCTTT
CASSLGTGGRTEAFF
>.|many|TRBV18|TRBJ1-1
TGTGCCAGCTCACGAGAGATGAACACTGAAGCTTTCTTT
CASSREMNTEAFF
>.|many|TRBV20-1|TRBJ1-1
TGCAGTGCTTGGGGGGCCCAAGGTGAGGCTTTCTTT
CSAWGAQGEAFF
>.|.|TRBV11-2|TRBJ1-1
TGTGCCAGCAGACACGGGACGGCCAACACTGAAGCTTTCTTT
CASRHGTANTEAFF
>.|.|TRBV4-1|TRBJ1-6
TGCGCCAGCAGCCAAGTATCGGACAGAAATTCACCCCTCCACTTT
CASSQVSDRNSPLHF